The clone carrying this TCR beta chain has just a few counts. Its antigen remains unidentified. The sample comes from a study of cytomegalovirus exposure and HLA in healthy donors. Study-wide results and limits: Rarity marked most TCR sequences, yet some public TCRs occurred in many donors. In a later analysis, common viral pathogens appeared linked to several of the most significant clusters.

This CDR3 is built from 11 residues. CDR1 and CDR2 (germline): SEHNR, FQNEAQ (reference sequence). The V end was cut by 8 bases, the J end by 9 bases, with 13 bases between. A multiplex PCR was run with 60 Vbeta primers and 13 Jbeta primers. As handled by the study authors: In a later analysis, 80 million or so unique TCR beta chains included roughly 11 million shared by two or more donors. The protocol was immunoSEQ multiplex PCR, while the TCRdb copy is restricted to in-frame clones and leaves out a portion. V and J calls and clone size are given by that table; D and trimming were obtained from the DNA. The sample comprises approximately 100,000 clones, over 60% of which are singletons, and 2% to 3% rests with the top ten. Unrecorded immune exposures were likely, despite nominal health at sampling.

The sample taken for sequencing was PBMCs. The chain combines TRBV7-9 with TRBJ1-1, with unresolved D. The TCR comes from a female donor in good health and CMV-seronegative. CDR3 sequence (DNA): TGTGCCAGCCTAGGAGCACTCCAAGCTTTCTTT. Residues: CASLGALQAFF.